This T cell receptor beta chain was profiled in a study of blood T cell repertoires in COVID-19. Some clones are missing from TCRdb's copy, which holds only in-frame ones; the method was immunoSEQ multiplex PCR. In the table there are some 250,000 clones, under 95% of which are singletons. The germline CDR1 and CDR2 sequences are SGHDT and YYEEEE. The junction had 11 bases not matched to a gene; V was cut back by 2 bases and J by 9 bases. The CDR3 covers 15 residues. Sequences were obtained from PBMCs or T cells enriched from blood (not recorded which). V and J are TRBV5-6 and TRBJ2-1, with 7 bases matching TRBD2. This sequence was found in a woman in her thirties or forties with acute COVID-19. The CDR3 region is CASSFGWGRAVEQFF. The CDR3 coding sequence is TGTGCCAGCAGCTTTGGTTGGGGGAGGGCCGTTGAGCAGTTCTTC.